Detailed here is one TCR beta chain. Its antigen is undetermined. Germline CDR1 reads SGHRS; CDR2 reads YFSETQ. The CDR3 has 13 residues. Trimming left V 0 bases short and J 5 bases short, with 8 bases between. The data were obtained in a study of CD8 T cells in ankylosing spondylitis. Study-level findings and limits: Characteristic, it appeared, of ankylosing spondylitis blood was a TCR beta motif of eight highly homologous variants. In the blood and synovial fluid of reactive arthritis, some motif variants had been previously reported. Reportedly, disease-linked clones are significantly enriched in ankylosing spondylitis patients' matched synovial fluid.

As the method for making TCR beta libraries, quantitative 5'-RACE with molecular barcodes was used. Using its own MiXCR run on the 5' RACE reads, TCRdb lists one record per CDR3 protein. Altogether some 840,000 distinct CDR3 sequences are present, about 11% being singletons, with the ten largest covering just over 0.5%. The rearrangement joins TRBV5-1 to TRBJ2-5, with D unresolved. Sequencing used blood, either unsorted or a sorted T cell fraction (not recorded which). The receptor was derived from a male donor with ankylosing spondylitis. As DNA, the CDR3 is TGCGCCAGCAGCTTGGGGTTTGACGAGACCCAGTACTTC. Amino acids: CASSLGFDETQYF.